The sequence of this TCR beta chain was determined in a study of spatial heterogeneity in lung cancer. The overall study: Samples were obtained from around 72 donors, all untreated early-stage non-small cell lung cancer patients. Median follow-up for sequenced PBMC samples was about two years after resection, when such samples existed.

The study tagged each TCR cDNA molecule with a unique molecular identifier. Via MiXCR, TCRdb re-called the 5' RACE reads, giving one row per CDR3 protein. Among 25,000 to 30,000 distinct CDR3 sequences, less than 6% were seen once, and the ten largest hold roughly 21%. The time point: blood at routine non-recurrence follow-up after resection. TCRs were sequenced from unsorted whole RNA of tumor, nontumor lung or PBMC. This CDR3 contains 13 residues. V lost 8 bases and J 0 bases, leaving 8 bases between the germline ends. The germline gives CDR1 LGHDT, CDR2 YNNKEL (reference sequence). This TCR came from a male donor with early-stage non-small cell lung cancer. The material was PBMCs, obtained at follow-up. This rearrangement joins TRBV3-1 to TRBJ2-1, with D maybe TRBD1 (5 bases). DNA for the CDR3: TGTGCCAGCGGGGCCAACTCCTACAATGAGCAGTTCTTC. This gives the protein CASGANSYNEQFF.